These 7 T cell receptor beta chains were sequenced from one sample in a study of blood T cell repertoires in COVID-19. Profiling relied on immunoSEQ multiplex PCR, and the TCRdb table lists in-frame clones only, not all of them. The sample lists fewer than 250,000 clones, approximately 83% occurring once. What was sequenced was peripheral blood. These receptors were taken from a woman between 45 and 65 years old with acute or convalescent COVID-19.

The CDR3 nucleotides are TGTGCCAGCACTAGCGGGGTCTACGAGCAGTACTTC. It specifies CASTSGVYEQYF. The J gene is TRBJ2-7, the V gene TRBV6-5, with 9 bases identical to TRBD2. J lost 3 bases, V lost 7 bases, and 1 base had no gene match. The CDR3 totals 12 residues. Germline lookup yields CDR1 MNHEY and CDR2 SVGAGI.

The CDR3 is CASSYDSFGLNTEAFF. The CDR3 bases are TGTGCCAGCAGTTACGACAGTTTTGGCCTGAACACTGAAGCTTTCTTT. The V call is TRBV6-5, the J call TRBJ1-1; a weak D match, TRBD1 (5 bases). Looked up from germline, CDR1 is MNHEY and CDR2 is SVGAGI. The CDR3 contains 16 residues. V shed 2 bases and J shed 0 bases, with 13 bases lying between them.

Here the CDR3 DNA reads TGTGCCAGTAGTGGTGGGGGCGGGAGCAATCAGCCCCAGCATTTT. Protein sequence: CASSGGGGSNQPQHF. This chain connects TRBV19 to TRBJ1-5, with TRBD1 as a possible D gene (6 bases). Germline CDR1 is LNHDA and CDR2 is SQIVND (reference sequence). The CDR3 is 15 amino acids. Trimming took off 5 bases at V and 1 base at J, with 12 bases between the two ends.

This chain uses TRBV20-1 with TRBJ1-5; maybe TRBD1 (6 bases). Trimming removed 3 bases from V and 6 bases from J, with 9 bases in between. This CDR3 is 12 amino acids long. Looked up from germline, CDR1 is DFQATT and CDR2 is SNEGSKA (reference sequence). CDR3 residues: CSASSRGQPQHF. CDR3 sequence (DNA): TGCAGTGCTAGTAGCAGGGGTCAGCCCCAGCATTTT.

The chain recombines TRBV27 with TRBJ2-1, with 7 bases lining up with TRBD2. J was trimmed by 6 bases and V by 6 bases; bases with no gene match: 14. The CDR3 length is 16 residues. CDR1 is MNHEY and CDR2 is SMNVEV in the germline V gene (reference sequence). The CDR3 is CASRLLWGGSVNEQFF. CDR3 nucleotides: TGTGCCAGCAGACTTCTTTGGGGGGGAAGCGTCAATGAGCAGTTCTTC.

CDR3 amino acids: CASSLTGQVDNSPLHF. The CDR3 DNA reads TGTGCCAGCAGCTTAACAGGACAGGTTGATAATTCACCCCTCCACTTT. The chain joins TRBV7-3 to TRBJ1-6; 7 bases are shared with TRBD1. With V trimmed by 0 bases and J by 5 bases, 4 bases remained unmatched. Per the germline V gene, CDR1 is SGHTA and CDR2 is FQGTGA. The CDR3 runs 16 residues.

About this clone itself: One junction end does not reproduce the germline sequence, and a read error may be involved. The chain couples TRBV10-3 to TRBJ1-1; maybe TRBD1 (6 bases). Germline values: CDR1 ENHRY, CDR2 SYGVKD. This CDR3 region has 15 residues. CDR3 in DNA: TGTGCCACCAGTAAACAGGGCGCCTTGAACACTGAAGCTTTCTTT. It codes for CATSKQGALNTEAFF.